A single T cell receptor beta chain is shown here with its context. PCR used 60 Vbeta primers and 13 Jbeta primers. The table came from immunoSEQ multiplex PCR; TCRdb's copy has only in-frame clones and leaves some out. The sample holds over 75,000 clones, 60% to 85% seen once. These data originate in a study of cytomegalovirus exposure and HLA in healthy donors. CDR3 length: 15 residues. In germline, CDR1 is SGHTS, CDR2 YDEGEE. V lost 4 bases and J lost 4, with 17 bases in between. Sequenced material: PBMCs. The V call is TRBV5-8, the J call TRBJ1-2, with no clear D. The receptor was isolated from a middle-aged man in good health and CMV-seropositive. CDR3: CASSIPGMTSYGYTF. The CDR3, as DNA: TGTGCCAGCAGCATCCCCGGGATGACTAGCTATGGCTACACCTTC.